Below are 13 T cell receptor beta chains sequenced from a single sample in a study of T cell responses to AZD1222 COVID-19 vaccine. Repertoires were generated with immunoSEQ multiplex PCR, while TCRdb's copy carries only in-frame clones and drops some. The sample yields approximately 82,000 clones, roughly 81% seen once. The sample consisted of peripheral blood, taken on day 0 of AZD1222 vaccination. These TCRs come from an adult in good health.

This chain uses TRBV18 with TRBJ1-1; unclear D gene. The CDR3 totals 15 residues. Deletions cut 0 bases from V and 5 bases from J, with 13 bases between. Per the germline V gene, CDR1 is KGHSH and CDR2 is LQKENI. The CDR3 loop reads CASSPPAGRKTEAFF. The CDR3 nucleotides read TGTGCCAGCTCACCACCGGCTGGGAGGAAGACTGAAGCTTTCTTT.

This clone was counted only a few times. The CDR3 spells CAWSVTGVGEQYF. For the CDR3, the DNA is TGTGCCTGGAGTGTGACAGGGGTAGGAGAGCAGTACTTC. The J gene is TRBJ2-7, the V gene TRBV30, with 8 bases that match TRBD1. Losses at the gene ends were 0 bases for V and 7 bases for J; bases not matched to a gene: 5. Per germline, CDR1 GTSNPN and CDR2 SVGIG (reference sequence). The CDR3 is 13 amino acids.

The rearrangement links TRBV4-3 to TRBJ1-6; weak D call: TRBD1 (6 bases). The CDR3 runs to 17 residues. V lost 0 bases, J lost 9 bases, and 18 bases lay in between. Germline V gene data show CDR1 as LGHNA and CDR2 as YSLEER. CDR3 residues: CASSQEGGREAGSPLHF. The DNA of the CDR3 is TGCGCCAGCAGCCAAGAGGGGGGCAGGGAGGCGGGTTCACCCCTCCACTTT.

The chain has TRBV19 and TRBJ1-2; TRBD1 matches 7 bases. Trimming cost V 4 bases and J 2 bases; bases outside gene matches: 7. The germline V gene encodes CDR1 LNHDA and CDR2 SQIVND (reference sequence). This CDR3 comprises 15 residues. The DNA for the CDR3 is TGTGCCAGTAGTACGAGGACAGGCAGAAACTATGGCTACACCTTC. This translates into CASSTRTGRNYGYTF.

This chain links TRBV28 with TRBJ2-1; D is possibly TRBD1 (6 bases). Trimming took off 2 bases at V and 0 bases at J, with 8 bases between the two ends. Germline lookup yields CDR1 MDHEN and CDR2 SYDVKM. The CDR3 length is 15 residues. The CDR3 loop is CASSLDRSSYNEQFF. Written as DNA, the CDR3 is TGTGCCAGCAGTTTAGACAGGAGCTCCTACAATGAGCAGTTCTTC.

The V call is TRBV11-2, the J call TRBJ2-1; D might be TRBD2 (6 bases). The CDR3 sequence is 15 residues long. Germline V gives CDR1 SGHAT, CDR2 FQNNGV. V was shortened by 5 bases and J by 11 bases, with 22 bases between the two germline ends. The CDR3 loop reads CASSNARLVQGKQFF. CDR3 DNA: TGTGCCAGCAGCAACGCCCGACTAGTTCAGGGAAAGCAGTTCTTC.

In nucleotides, the CDR3 is TGTGCCAGCAGTTTACAGGGCAATCAGCCCCAGCATTTT. This codes for CASSLQGNQPQHF. The chain recombines TRBV27 with TRBJ1-5; D gene ambiguous. The V gene lost 2 bases and the J gene lost 2 bases, with 4 bases spanning the gap. The CDR3 covers 13 residues. Germline V gene lookup returns CDR1 MNHEY and CDR2 SMNVEV (reference sequence).

The chain recombines TRBV5-4 with TRBJ1-2; 9 bases are shared with TRBD1. Germline CDR1 reads SGHNT; CDR2 reads YYREEE (reference sequence). CDR3 length: 14 residues. V was pared by 4 bases and J by 4 bases, with 5 bases of the junction left unmatched. The CDR3 sequence: CASSTGQGSYGYTF. As DNA, the CDR3 is TGTGCCAGCAGCACCGGACAGGGGAGCTATGGCTACACCTTC.

The sample holds one count of this clone. The chain carries TRBV19 and TRBJ1-4; 9 bases fit TRBD1. The V gene's germline CDR1 is LNHDA and CDR2 SQIVND (reference sequence). Unmatched junction bases numbered 8, after V lost 4 bases and J lost 8 bases. The length of the CDR3 is 15 residues. CDR3 coding DNA: TGTGCCAGTAGTAACTCCGGGACAGGGAGCGAAAAACTGTTTTTT. Translating it yields CASSNSGTGSEKLFF. The whole variable domain, filled in from reference TRBV19 and TRBJ1-4, reads DGGITQSPKYLFRKEGQNVTLSCEQNLNHDAMYWYRQDPGQGLRLIYYSQIVNDFQKGDIAEGYSVSREKKESFPLTVTSAQKNPTAFYLCASSNSGTGSEKLFFGSGTQLSVL.

This chain links TRBV28 with TRBJ1-2; 9 nucleotides align to TRBD1. The trim removed 4 bases at V and 6 bases at J, leaving 3 bases unmatched. The V gene's germline CDR1 is MDHEN and CDR2 SYDVKM. CDR3 length equals 13 residues. CDR3 DNA sequence: TGTGCCAGCAGTTCGGGACAGGGTAATGGCTACACCTTC. Residues: CASSSGQGNGYTF.

This chain joins TRBV14 and TRBJ2-4; TRBD2 aligns across 9 bases. CDR1 and CDR2 from the germline V gene are SGHDN and FVKESK. This CDR3 spans 18 amino acids. V lost 1 base, J lost 6 bases, and 13 bases stayed unmatched. This CDR3 is CASSQGYRAGGLGNIQYF. The CDR3 coding sequence is TGTGCCAGCAGCCAAGGATATAGAGCGGGGGGATTGGGAAACATTCAGTACTTC.

The chain carries TRBV27 and TRBJ2-2; D may be TRBD1 or TRBD2 (5 bases each). V lost 3 bases, J lost 0 bases, and 8 bases lay in between. CDR1 and CDR2 (germline): MNHEY, SMNVEV (reference sequence). The CDR3 has 15 residues. CDR3 region: CASSFGTSNTGELFF. DNA for the CDR3: TGTGCCAGCAGTTTCGGGACCTCGAACACCGGGGAGCTGTTTTTT.

Only a few counts were recorded for this clone. The chain combines TRBV11-3 with TRBJ2-2; no clear D gene. The CDR3 is 15 residues long. V lost 1 base, J lost 5 bases, and 11 bases lay in between. Germline loops: CDR1 SGHNT, CDR2 YENEEA. CDR3 sequence: CASSLVGTVTGELFF. The CDR3, as DNA: TGTGCCAGCAGCTTAGTGGGCACAGTGACCGGGGAGCTGTTTTTT.